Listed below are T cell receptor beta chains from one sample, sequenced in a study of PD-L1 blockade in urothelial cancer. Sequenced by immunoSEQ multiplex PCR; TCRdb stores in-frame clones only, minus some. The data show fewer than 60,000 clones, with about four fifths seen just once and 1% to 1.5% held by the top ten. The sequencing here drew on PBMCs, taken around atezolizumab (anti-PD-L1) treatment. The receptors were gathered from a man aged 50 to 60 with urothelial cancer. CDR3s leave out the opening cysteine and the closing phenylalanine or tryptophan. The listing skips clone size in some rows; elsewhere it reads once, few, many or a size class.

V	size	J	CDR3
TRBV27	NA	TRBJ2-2	ASSLLAIAGVRTGELF
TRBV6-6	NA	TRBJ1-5	ASSSQDNQPQH
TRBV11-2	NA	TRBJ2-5	ASSLEESGTQY
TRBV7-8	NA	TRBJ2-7	ASSLVHYEQY
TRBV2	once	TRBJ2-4	ASRPGWGTSAIAKNIQY
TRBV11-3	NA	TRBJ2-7	ASRPVVLHYYEQY
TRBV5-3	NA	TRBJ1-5	ARSRRDRDQPQH
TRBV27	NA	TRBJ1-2	ATRTGGIYGYT
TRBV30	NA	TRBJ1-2	AWSVGDYGYT
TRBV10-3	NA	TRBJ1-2	AIRLHQGGYGYT